These T cell receptor beta chains were read from a single sample in a study of blood T cell repertoires in COVID-19. Method: immunoSEQ multiplex PCR; TCRdb's copy keeps in-frame clones and lacks some. The data contain some 350,000 clones, roughly 90% of them seen just once; the ten biggest clones take up approximately 3%. Sequencing was performed on peripheral blood. These receptors originate from a woman in her twenties or thirties with COVID-19, enrolled during active disease. The CDR3 runs from the conserved cysteine through the conserved F or W. D genes are given only for firm matches. Not all rows give a size; the values are once, few, many and, for expanded clones, a class.

d_call: .; clone_size: .; j_call: TRBJ2-7; v_call: TRBV28; cdr3_nt: TGTGCCAGCAGGCAGGCGCCCTTCATCGAGCAGTACTTC; cdr3_aa: CASRQAPFIEQYF
d_call: .; clone_size: .; j_call: TRBJ1-6; v_call: TRBV11-2; cdr3_nt: TGTGCCAGCAGCTTAAACCCAGGGGATAATTCACCCCTCCACTTT; cdr3_aa: CASSLNPGDNSPLHF
d_call: .; clone_size: .; j_call: TRBJ2-7; v_call: TRBV15; cdr3_nt: TGTGCCACCAGCAGAGACAGGGAGGTCAGCGAGCAGTACTTC; cdr3_aa: CATSRDREVSEQYF
d_call: .; clone_size: .; j_call: TRBJ1-2; v_call: TRBV28; cdr3_nt: TGTGCCAGCAGTCCACGACTAGACTATGGCTACACCTTC; cdr3_aa: CASSPRLDYGYTF
d_call: .; clone_size: .; j_call: TRBJ2-1; v_call: TRBV5-1; cdr3_nt: TGCGCCAGCAGCTTGGACAGGGTAGACTACAATGAGCAGTTCTTC; cdr3_aa: CASSLDRVDYNEQFF
d_call: TRBD1; clone_size: few; j_call: TRBJ2-5; v_call: TRBV11-3; cdr3_nt: TGTGCCAGCAGCTTAGGACAGGGGATAGAAGAGACCCAGTACTTC; cdr3_aa: CASSLGQGIEETQYF
d_call: TRBD2; clone_size: few; j_call: TRBJ2-2; v_call: TRBV6-2/TRBV6-3; cdr3_nt: TGTGCCAGCAGTAAGCTAGCGGGAGTGGGCACCGGGGAGCTGTTTTTT; cdr3_aa: CASSKLAGVGTGELFF
d_call: .; clone_size: .; j_call: TRBJ2-3; v_call: TRBV27; cdr3_nt: TGTGCCAGCCGGGCCAGGGGGGCGACGTCAGATACGCAGTATTTT; cdr3_aa: CASRARGATSDTQYF
d_call: TRBD2; clone_size: once; j_call: TRBJ2-3; v_call: TRBV10-3; cdr3_nt: TGTGCCATCAGTGAGCCGTGGACTAGCGGCAACTTAGATACGCAGTATTTT; cdr3_aa: CAISEPWTSGNLDTQYF
d_call: TRBD2; clone_size: .; j_call: TRBJ2-7; v_call: TRBV4-2; cdr3_nt: TGTGCCAGCAGCCATTTTGCCGGGACTAACCCCATCACCTCCTACGAGCAGTACTTC; cdr3_aa: CASSHFAGTNPITSYEQYF
d_call: TRBD1; clone_size: few; j_call: TRBJ2-3; v_call: TRBV27; cdr3_nt: TGTGCCAGCAGTCCGTACAGGGGGACGGCGGCAGATACGCAGTATTTT; cdr3_aa: CASSPYRGTAADTQYF
d_call: TRBD1; clone_size: few; j_call: TRBJ1-5; v_call: TRBV6-5; cdr3_nt: TGTGCCAGCAGTAGACAGGGGGGGAGCAATCAGCCCCAGCATTTT; cdr3_aa: CASSRQGGSNQPQHF
d_call: TRBD2; clone_size: .; j_call: TRBJ2-1; v_call: TRBV7-6; cdr3_nt: TGTGCCAGCAGCTTAGGGGGGGGCTCCTACAATGAGCAGTTCTTC; cdr3_aa: CASSLGGGSYNEQFF
d_call: .; clone_size: .; j_call: TRBJ2-7; v_call: TRBV19; cdr3_nt: TGTGCCAGTAGTATAGGGCAGGGGACCTACGAGCAGTACTTC; cdr3_aa: CASSIGQGTYEQYF
d_call: .; clone_size: few; j_call: TRBJ2-6; v_call: TRBV2; cdr3_nt: TGTGCCAGCAGTCCTCAGGGCGGAACCTCTGCTGGGGCCAACGTCCTGACTTTC; cdr3_aa: CASSPQGGTSAGANVLTF
d_call: .; clone_size: .; j_call: TRBJ1-2; v_call: TRBV28; cdr3_nt: TGTGCCAGCAGTTTTTCCGACAGTCCCTATGGCTACACCTTC; cdr3_aa: CASSFSDSPYGYTF
d_call: .; clone_size: once; j_call: TRBJ2-1; v_call: TRBV5-1; cdr3_nt: TGCGCCAGCAGCGTTTGGGGCCAGGCGTACAATGAGCAGTTCTTC; cdr3_aa: CASSVWGQAYNEQFF
d_call: .; clone_size: .; j_call: TRBJ1-4; v_call: TRBV6-5; cdr3_nt: TGTGCCAGCAGTTACGGGCCGGTTAATGAAAAACTGTTTTTT; cdr3_aa: CASSYGPVNEKLFF
d_call: TRBD2; clone_size: .; j_call: TRBJ2-1; v_call: TRBV4-2; cdr3_nt: TGTGCCAGCAGCCAAGGTGCTGGGACTAGCGGGGGGGTCACCTACAATGAGCAGTTCTTC; cdr3_aa: CASSQGAGTSGGVTYNEQFF
d_call: TRBD2; clone_size: .; j_call: TRBJ2-1; v_call: TRBV7-8; cdr3_nt: TGTGCCAGCAGCGGGACCGGGACTAGCGGACTAAATGAGCAGTTCTTC; cdr3_aa: CASSGTGTSGLNEQFF
d_call: .; clone_size: .; j_call: TRBJ2-1; v_call: TRBV11-3; cdr3_nt: TGTGCCAGCAGCCCACCGTTGGGGGCCACCTACAATGAGCAGTTCTTC; cdr3_aa: CASSPPLGATYNEQFF
d_call: TRBD1; clone_size: .; j_call: TRBJ1-2; v_call: TRBV7-2; cdr3_nt: TGTGCCAGCAGCTTAGCGCACCCGGGACAGGGGAACTATGGCTACACCTTC; cdr3_aa: CASSLAHPGQGNYGYTF
d_call: .; clone_size: .; j_call: TRBJ2-5; v_call: TRBV27; cdr3_nt: TGTGCCAGCAGTTTATCGATACAAGGGGCGCGGGAGACCCAGTACTTC; cdr3_aa: CASSLSIQGARETQYF
d_call: TRBD2; clone_size: .; j_call: TRBJ2-3; v_call: TRBV7-8; cdr3_nt: TGTGCCAGCAGCTTAGGACTAGCGGGCACAGATACGCAGTATTTT; cdr3_aa: CASSLGLAGTDTQYF
d_call: .; clone_size: .; j_call: TRBJ1-6; v_call: TRBV3-1/TRBV3-2; cdr3_nt: TGTGCCAGCAGCCAAGGCCCGGGACAAAGCTCCTATAATTCACCCCTCCACTTT; cdr3_aa: CASSQGPGQSSYNSPLHF
d_call: TRBD1; clone_size: .; j_call: TRBJ2-7; v_call: TRBV4-1; cdr3_nt: TGCGCCAGCAGCCAAGATCCAGGGGGACCGACCTTAACCTACGAGCAGTACTTC; cdr3_aa: CASSQDPGGPTLTYEQYF
d_call: .; clone_size: .; j_call: TRBJ2-1; v_call: TRBV6-1; cdr3_nt: TGTGCCAGCAGTGAAAGGAGAGACGGGTCCTACAATGAGCAGTTCTTC; cdr3_aa: CASSERRDGSYNEQFF
d_call: TRBD2; clone_size: .; j_call: TRBJ2-1; v_call: TRBV7-8; cdr3_nt: TGTGCCAGCAGCTCCCAACTAGCGGGAGCTCCCTCCTACAATGAGCAGTTCTTC; cdr3_aa: CASSSQLAGAPSYNEQFF
d_call: .; clone_size: .; j_call: TRBJ1-2; v_call: TRBV5-6; cdr3_nt: TGTGCCAGCAGCTTGGATGGAAAAGGAGGGGAGACCCGCCTTGGCTACACCTTC; cdr3_aa: CASSLDGKGGETRLGYTF
d_call: TRBD1; clone_size: .; j_call: TRBJ1-1; v_call: TRBV5-1; cdr3_nt: TGCGCCAGCAGCTCCAAAGACAGGGTTACTGAAGCTTTCTTT; cdr3_aa: CASSSKDRVTEAFF
d_call: .; clone_size: .; j_call: TRBJ1-5; v_call: TRBV2; cdr3_nt: TGTGCCAGCAGGGAGGGAGGAACTAGCAATCAGCCCCAGCATTTT; cdr3_aa: CASREGGTSNQPQHF
d_call: .; clone_size: once; j_call: TRBJ2-2; v_call: TRBV11-3; cdr3_nt: TGTGCCAGCAGCTTAGGGACAGCCGCGAACACCGGGGAGCTGTTTTTT; cdr3_aa: CASSLGTAANTGELFF
d_call: TRBD1; clone_size: .; j_call: TRBJ1-5; v_call: TRBV5-8; cdr3_nt: TGTGCCAGCAGCTTAGGGACAGCGGCTAATCAGCCCCAGCATTTT; cdr3_aa: CASSLGTAANQPQHF
d_call: TRBD1; clone_size: .; j_call: TRBJ1-5; v_call: TRBV19; cdr3_nt: TGTGCCAGTAGTAAAGGGACAGGGGGCGAGATAGGGAATCAGCCCCAGCATTTT; cdr3_aa: CASSKGTGGEIGNQPQHF
d_call: .; clone_size: .; j_call: TRBJ2-1; v_call: TRBV11-3; cdr3_nt: TGTGCCAGCAGCCCCTCTTACCGCGAGTACAATGAGCAGTTCTTC; cdr3_aa: CASSPSYREYNEQFF
d_call: .; clone_size: .; j_call: TRBJ1-3; v_call: TRBV11-2; cdr3_nt: TGTGCCAGCAGCTCGGACAGATACACCATATATTTT; cdr3_aa: CASSSDRYTIYF
d_call: .; clone_size: .; j_call: TRBJ2-1; v_call: TRBV2; cdr3_nt: TGTGCCAGCAATGCACAGCTAACCTACAATGAGCAGTTCTTC; cdr3_aa: CASNAQLTYNEQFF
d_call: .; clone_size: once; j_call: TRBJ2-1; v_call: TRBV5-6; cdr3_nt: TGTGCCAGCAGCGCGGGTCGGGACTTCCCGTTGAGCTCCTACAATGAGCAGTTCTTC; cdr3_aa: CASSAGRDFPLSSYNEQFF
d_call: .; clone_size: .; j_call: TRBJ2-1; v_call: TRBV28; cdr3_nt: TGTGCCAGCAGTATATGGGGGGCTGGGGATGAGCAGTTCTTC; cdr3_aa: CASSIWGAGDEQFF
d_call: .; clone_size: .; j_call: TRBJ2-1; v_call: TRBV3-1/TRBV3-2; cdr3_nt: TGTGCCAGCAGCCAAGTCGGGTTTCAGAATGAGCAGTTCTTC; cdr3_aa: CASSQVGFQNEQFF
d_call: TRBD1; clone_size: .; j_call: TRBJ1-2; v_call: TRBV6-5; cdr3_nt: TGTGCCAGCAGTTACTCGGGGACAGCCGGCTATGGCTACACCTTC; cdr3_aa: CASSYSGTAGYGYTF
d_call: .; clone_size: .; j_call: TRBJ1-2; v_call: TRBV7-2; cdr3_nt: TGTGCCAGCAGCTTAGACCAGTCTAACTATGGCTACACCTTC; cdr3_aa: CASSLDQSNYGYTF
d_call: .; clone_size: .; j_call: TRBJ1-2; v_call: TRBV11-2; cdr3_nt: TGTGCCAGCAGCCAAAGGGCAGGGTCGACTGGCTACACCTTC; cdr3_aa: CASSQRAGSTGYTF
d_call: .; clone_size: once; j_call: TRBJ1-4; v_call: TRBV6-6; cdr3_nt: TGTGCCATCAAGAACAGTGCAACTAATGAAAAACTGTTTTTT; cdr3_aa: CAIKNSATNEKLFF
d_call: .; clone_size: .; j_call: TRBJ1-1; v_call: TRBV7-8; cdr3_nt: TGTGCCAGCAGCCCTAAACCGGGGGGAAGAGCTTTCTTT; cdr3_aa: CASSPKPGGRAFF
d_call: TRBD1; clone_size: .; j_call: TRBJ1-6; v_call: TRBV5-8; cdr3_nt: TGTGCCAGCAGCTTGTGGGGGCGGACAGGGGGAAATTCACCCCTCCACTTT; cdr3_aa: CASSLWGRTGGNSPLHF
d_call: .; clone_size: .; j_call: TRBJ2-1; v_call: TRBV5-1; cdr3_nt: TGCGCCAGCAGCTTGGGACCTAGCTCCTACAATGAGCAGTTCTTC; cdr3_aa: CASSLGPSSYNEQFF
d_call: TRBD1; clone_size: once; j_call: TRBJ1-2; v_call: TRBV19; cdr3_nt: TGTGCCAGTAGTATAGAGACAGGGGGCTATGGCTACACCTTC; cdr3_aa: CASSIETGGYGYTF
d_call: TRBD1; clone_size: .; j_call: TRBJ2-1; v_call: TRBV2; cdr3_nt: TGTGCCAGTTACGCCGGGACAGGGGGCAATGAGCAGTTCTTC; cdr3_aa: CASYAGTGGNEQFF
d_call: TRBD2; clone_size: .; j_call: TRBJ2-3; v_call: TRBV10-3; cdr3_nt: TGTGCCATCAGGCCCACGGGGGGAGGCACAGATACGCAGTATTTT; cdr3_aa: CAIRPTGGGTDTQYF
d_call: TRBD2; clone_size: .; j_call: TRBJ2-1; v_call: TRBV6-2/TRBV6-3; cdr3_nt: TGTGCCAGCAGTTACTCGCGGGGGAACAATGAGCAGTTCTTC; cdr3_aa: CASSYSRGNNEQFF
d_call: TRBD2; clone_size: once; j_call: TRBJ2-1; v_call: TRBV14; cdr3_nt: TGTGCCAGCACCACCGGACTAGGGTCCTACAATGAGCAGTTCTTC; cdr3_aa: CASTTGLGSYNEQFF
d_call: .; clone_size: .; j_call: TRBJ2-2; v_call: TRBV5-4; cdr3_nt: TGTGCCAGCAGCTTGCATGAGACCGGGGAGCTGTTTTTT; cdr3_aa: CASSLHETGELFF